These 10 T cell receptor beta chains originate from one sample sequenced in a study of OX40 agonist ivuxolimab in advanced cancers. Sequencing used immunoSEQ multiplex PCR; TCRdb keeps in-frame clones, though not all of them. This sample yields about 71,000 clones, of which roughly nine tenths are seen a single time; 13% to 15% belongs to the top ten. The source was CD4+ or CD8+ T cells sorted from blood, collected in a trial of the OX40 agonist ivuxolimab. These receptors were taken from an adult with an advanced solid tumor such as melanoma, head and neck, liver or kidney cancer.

CDR3 residues: CASSGALPTYTGNEQFF. CDR3 nucleotide sequence: TGCGCCAGCAGTGGGGCCCTCCCCACTTATACAGGCAATGAGCAGTTCTTC. The chain uses TRBV10-2 and TRBJ2-1; possible D gene TRBD1, 5 bases. The CDR3 extends over 17 amino acids. Trimming stripped 4 bases from V and 6 bases from J, with 22 bases between. Germline CDR1 and CDR2: WSHSY and SAAADI.

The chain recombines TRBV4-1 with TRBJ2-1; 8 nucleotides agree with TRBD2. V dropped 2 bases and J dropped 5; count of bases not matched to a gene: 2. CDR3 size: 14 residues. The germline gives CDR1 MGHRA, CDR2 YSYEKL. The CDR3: CASSQKLADNEQFF. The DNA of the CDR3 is TGCGCCAGCAGCCAAAAACTAGCGGACAATGAGCAGTTCTTC.

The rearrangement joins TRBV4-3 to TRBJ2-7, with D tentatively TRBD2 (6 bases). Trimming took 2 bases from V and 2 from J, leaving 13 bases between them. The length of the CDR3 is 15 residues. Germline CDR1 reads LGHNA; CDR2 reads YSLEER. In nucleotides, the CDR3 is TGCGCCAGCAGCCAATCCGGGACTCCAGCCTACGAGCAGTACTTC. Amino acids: CASSQSGTPAYEQYF.

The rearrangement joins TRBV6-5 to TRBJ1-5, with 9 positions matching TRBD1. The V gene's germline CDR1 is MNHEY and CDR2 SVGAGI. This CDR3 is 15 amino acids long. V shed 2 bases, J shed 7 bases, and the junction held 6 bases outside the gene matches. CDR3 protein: CASSYGTGSGQPQHF. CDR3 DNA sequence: TGTGCCAGCAGTTACGGGACAGGGTCCGGGCAGCCCCAGCATTTT.

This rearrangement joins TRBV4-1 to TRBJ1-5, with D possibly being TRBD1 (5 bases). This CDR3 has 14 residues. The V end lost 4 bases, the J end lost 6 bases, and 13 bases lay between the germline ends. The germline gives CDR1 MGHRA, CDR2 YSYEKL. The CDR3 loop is CASSPRSGSQPQHF. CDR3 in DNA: TGCGCCAGCAGCCCCAGGTCAGGGAGTCAGCCCCAGCATTTT.

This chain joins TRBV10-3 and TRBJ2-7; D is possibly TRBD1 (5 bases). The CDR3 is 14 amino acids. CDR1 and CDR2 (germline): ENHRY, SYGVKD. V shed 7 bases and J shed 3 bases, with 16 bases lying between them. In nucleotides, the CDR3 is TGTGCCATCAAAGACAGCTTCGATCGCTACGAGCAGTACTTC. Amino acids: CAIKDSFDRYEQYF.

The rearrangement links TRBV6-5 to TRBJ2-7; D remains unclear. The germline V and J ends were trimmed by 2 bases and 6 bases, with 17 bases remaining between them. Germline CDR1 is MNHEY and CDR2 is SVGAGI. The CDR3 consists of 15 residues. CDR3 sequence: CASSYEVQRVSEQYF. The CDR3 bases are TGTGCCAGCAGTTACGAGGTACAAAGGGTCTCCGAGCAGTACTTC.

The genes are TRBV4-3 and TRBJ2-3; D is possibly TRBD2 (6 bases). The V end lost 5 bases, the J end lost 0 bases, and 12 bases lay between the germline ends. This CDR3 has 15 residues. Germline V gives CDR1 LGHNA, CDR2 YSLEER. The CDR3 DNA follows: TGCGCCAGCAGCGCATTAGCGGCTAGCACAGATACGCAGTATTTT. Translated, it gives CASSALAASTDTQYF.

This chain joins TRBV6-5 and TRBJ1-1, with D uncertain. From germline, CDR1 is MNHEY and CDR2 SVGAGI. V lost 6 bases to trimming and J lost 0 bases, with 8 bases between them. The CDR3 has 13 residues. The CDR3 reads CASRLGMNTEAFF. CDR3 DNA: TGTGCCAGCAGGTTAGGGATGAACACTGAAGCTTTCTTT.

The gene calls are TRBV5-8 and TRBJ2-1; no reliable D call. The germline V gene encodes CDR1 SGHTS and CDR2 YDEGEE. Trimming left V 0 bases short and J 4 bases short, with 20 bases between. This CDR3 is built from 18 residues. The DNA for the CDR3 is TGTGCCAGCAGCTTGGGTCCTAGGTCCGTGGTGGGATACAATGAGCAGTTCTTC. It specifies CASSLGPRSVVGYNEQFF.